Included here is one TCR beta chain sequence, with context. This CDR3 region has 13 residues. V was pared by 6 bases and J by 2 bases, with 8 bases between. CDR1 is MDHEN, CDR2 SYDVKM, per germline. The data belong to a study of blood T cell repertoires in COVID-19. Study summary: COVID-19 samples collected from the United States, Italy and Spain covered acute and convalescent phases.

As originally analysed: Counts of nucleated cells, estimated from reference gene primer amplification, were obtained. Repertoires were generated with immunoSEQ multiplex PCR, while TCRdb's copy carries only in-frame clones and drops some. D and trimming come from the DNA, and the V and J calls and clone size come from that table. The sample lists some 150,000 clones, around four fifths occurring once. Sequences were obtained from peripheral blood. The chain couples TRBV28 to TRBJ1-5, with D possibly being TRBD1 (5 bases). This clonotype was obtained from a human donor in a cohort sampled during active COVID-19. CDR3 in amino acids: CASSQGGNQPQHF. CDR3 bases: TGTGCCAGCAGCCAGGGCGGCAATCAGCCCCAGCATTTT.